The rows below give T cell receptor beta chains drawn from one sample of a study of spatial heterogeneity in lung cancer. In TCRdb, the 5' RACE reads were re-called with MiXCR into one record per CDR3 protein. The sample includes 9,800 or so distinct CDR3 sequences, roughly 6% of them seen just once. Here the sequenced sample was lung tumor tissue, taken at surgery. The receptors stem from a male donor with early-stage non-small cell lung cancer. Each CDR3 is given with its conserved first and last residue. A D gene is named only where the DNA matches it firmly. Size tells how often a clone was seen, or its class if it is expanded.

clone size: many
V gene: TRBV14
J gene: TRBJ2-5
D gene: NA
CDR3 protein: CASSQDWETQYF
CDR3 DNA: TGTGCCAGCAGCCAAGACTGGGAGACCCAGTACTTC

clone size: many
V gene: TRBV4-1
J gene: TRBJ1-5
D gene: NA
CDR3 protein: CASSLEPVGSNQPQHF
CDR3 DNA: TGCGCCAGCAGCCTAGAGCCCGTCGGGAGTAATCAGCCCCAGCATTTT

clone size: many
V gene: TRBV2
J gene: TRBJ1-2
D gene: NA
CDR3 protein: CASRALGAGYTF
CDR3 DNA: TGTGCCAGCAGGGCCCTTGGGGCTGGCTACACCTTC

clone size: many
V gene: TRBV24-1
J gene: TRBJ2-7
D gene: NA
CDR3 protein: CATSPQGKPYEQYF
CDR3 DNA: TGTGCCACCAGTCCCCAGGGGAAGCCCTACGAGCAGTACTTC

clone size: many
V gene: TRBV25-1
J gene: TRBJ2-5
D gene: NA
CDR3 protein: CASSESRLYQETQYF
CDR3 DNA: TGTGCCAGCAGTGAATCGCGGCTGTACCAAGAGACCCAGTACTTC

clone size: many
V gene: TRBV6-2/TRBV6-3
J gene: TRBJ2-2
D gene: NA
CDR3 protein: CASSYANTGELFF
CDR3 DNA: TGTGCCAGCAGTTACGCGAACACCGGGGAGCTGTTTTTT

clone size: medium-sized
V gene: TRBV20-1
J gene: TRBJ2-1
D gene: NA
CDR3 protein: CSAPKQTPTYNEQFF
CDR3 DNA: TGCAGTGCCCCCAAGCAGACCCCTACGTACAATGAGCAGTTCTTC

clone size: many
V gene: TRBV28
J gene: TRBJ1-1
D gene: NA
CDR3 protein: CASSQIHRDTEAFF
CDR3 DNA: TGTGCCAGCAGCCAAATACACCGGGACACTGAAGCTTTCTTT

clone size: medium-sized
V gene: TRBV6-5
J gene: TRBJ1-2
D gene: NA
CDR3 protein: CASFTGGGTYGYTF
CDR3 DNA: TGTGCCAGCTTCACCGGGGGGGGGACCTATGGCTACACCTTC

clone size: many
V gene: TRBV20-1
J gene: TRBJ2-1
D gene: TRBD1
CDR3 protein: CSAARDREVDSDEQFF
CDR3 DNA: TGCAGTGCTGCCCGGGACAGGGAAGTCGATAGCGATGAGCAGTTCTTC

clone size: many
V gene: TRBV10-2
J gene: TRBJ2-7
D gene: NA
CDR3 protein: CASSGQGGHEQYF
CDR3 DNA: TGCGCCAGCAGTGGCCAGGGGGGCCACGAGCAGTACTTC

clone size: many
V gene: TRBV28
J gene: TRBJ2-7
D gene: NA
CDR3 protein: CASTRPHVYEQYF
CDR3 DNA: TGTGCCAGCACCAGACCCCATGTCTACGAGCAGTACTTC

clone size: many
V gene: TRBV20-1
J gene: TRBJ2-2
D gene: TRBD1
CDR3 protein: CSARDIGRGLTGELFF
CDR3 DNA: TGCAGTGCTAGAGATATCGGCAGGGGGTTGACCGGGGAGCTGTTTTTT

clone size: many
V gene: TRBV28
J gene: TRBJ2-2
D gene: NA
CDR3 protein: CASSLRKGGELFF
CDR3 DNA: TGTGCCAGCAGTTTGAGGAAGGGAGGGGAGCTGTTTTTT

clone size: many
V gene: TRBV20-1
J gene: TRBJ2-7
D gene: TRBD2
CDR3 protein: CSAAGLAGRYSYEQYF
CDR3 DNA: TGCAGTGCAGCGGGACTAGCGGGACGATACTCCTACGAGCAGTACTTC